Listed below are T cell receptor beta chains from one sample, sequenced in a study of blood T cell repertoires in COVID-19. Libraries were prepared by immunoSEQ multiplex PCR; TCRdb keeps only in-frame clonotypes and omits some of them. The repertoire includes some 200,000 clones, approximately 85% of them detected once, and 2.9% sits in the top ten. The sample comprised peripheral blood. Receptors were obtained from a man in his fifties who had recovered from COVID-19. Both conserved end residues are part of each CDR3. The D gene is left open where the match is weak. Clone size, where shown, is once, few, many, or a class for clones that have expanded.

size: NA; V: TRBV3-1/TRBV3-2; J: TRBJ2-1; D: NA; DNA: TGTGCCAGCAGCCAAGGTGTCAGTGGGCAGTTCTTC; CDR3: CASSQGVSGQFF
size: NA; V: TRBV5-1; J: TRBJ1-4; D: TRBD1; DNA: TGCGCCAGCAGCTTGGCGGGACAGGGGGCTTTGTTAACTAATGAAAAACTGTTTTTT; CDR3: CASSLAGQGALLTNEKLFF
size: NA; V: TRBV30; J: TRBJ1-1; D: NA; DNA: TGTGCCTGGAGTGTACTGGTGCGAATGAACACTGAAGCTTTCTTT; CDR3: CAWSVLVRMNTEAFF
size: NA; V: TRBV2; J: TRBJ1-3; D: NA; DNA: TGTGCCAGCAGGGAGTCATCCTCTGGAAACACCATATATTTT; CDR3: CASRESSSGNTIYF
size: NA; V: TRBV28; J: TRBJ1-1; D: NA; DNA: TGTGCCAGCAGTTTTACAGGGCGATTAGCTGAAGCTTTCTTT; CDR3: CASSFTGRLAEAFF
size: once; V: TRBV11-3; J: TRBJ2-2; D: NA; DNA: TGTGCCAGCAGCAACAGAGGGGCCGGGAGGAACACCGGGGAGCTGTTTTTT; CDR3: CASSNRGAGRNTGELFF
size: NA; V: TRBV4-1; J: TRBJ2-2; D: TRBD2; DNA: TGCGCCAGCAGCCAAGATCCTAGCGGTCAGAGGGGGGAGCTGTTTTTT; CDR3: CASSQDPSGQRGELFF
size: NA; V: TRBV3-1/TRBV3-2; J: TRBJ2-3; D: NA; DNA: TGTGCCAGCAGCCACGGGACTCTCCAGTATTTT; CDR3: CASSHGTLQYF
size: NA; V: TRBV14; J: TRBJ2-3; D: TRBD2; DNA: TGTGCCAGCAGCCAGGCGGGAGGGCCTACAGATACGCAGTATTTT; CDR3: CASSQAGGPTDTQYF
size: NA; V: TRBV27; J: TRBJ2-1; D: NA; DNA: TGTGCCAGCAATACGGGGTGGGGACTTTCGGCTGAGCAGTTCTTC; CDR3: CASNTGWGLSAEQFF
size: NA; V: TRBV19; J: TRBJ2-5; D: TRBD1; DNA: TGTGCCAGTAGTAACAGGGGGCTATTACGAGAGACCCAGTACTTC; CDR3: CASSNRGLLRETQYF
size: NA; V: TRBV6-5; J: TRBJ2-2; D: TRBD2; DNA: TGTGCCAGCAGACTAGCGGGCGGTGCCGGGGAGCTGTTTTTT; CDR3: CASRLAGGAGELFF